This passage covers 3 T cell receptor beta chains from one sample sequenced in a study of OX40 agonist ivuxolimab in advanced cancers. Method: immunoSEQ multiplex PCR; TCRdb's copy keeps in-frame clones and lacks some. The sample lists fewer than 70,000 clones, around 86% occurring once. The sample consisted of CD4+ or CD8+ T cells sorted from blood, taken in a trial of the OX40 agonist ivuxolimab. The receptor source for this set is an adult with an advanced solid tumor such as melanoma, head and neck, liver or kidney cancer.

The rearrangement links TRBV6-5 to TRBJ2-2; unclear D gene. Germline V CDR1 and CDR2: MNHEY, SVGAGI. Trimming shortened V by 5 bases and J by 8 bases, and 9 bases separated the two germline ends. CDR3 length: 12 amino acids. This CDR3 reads CASSMRGGELFF. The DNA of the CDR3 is TGTGCCAGCAGTATGCGAGGAGGGGAGCTGTTTTTT.

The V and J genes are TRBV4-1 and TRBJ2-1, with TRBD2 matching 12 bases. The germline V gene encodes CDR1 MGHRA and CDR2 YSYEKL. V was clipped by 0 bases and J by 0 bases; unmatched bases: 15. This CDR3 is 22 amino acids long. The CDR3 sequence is CASSQEKRRTSGIAGSYNEQFF. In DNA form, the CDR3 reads TGCGCCAGCAGCCAAGAAAAAAGGCGGACTAGCGGGATAGCAGGCTCCTACAATGAGCAGTTCTTC.

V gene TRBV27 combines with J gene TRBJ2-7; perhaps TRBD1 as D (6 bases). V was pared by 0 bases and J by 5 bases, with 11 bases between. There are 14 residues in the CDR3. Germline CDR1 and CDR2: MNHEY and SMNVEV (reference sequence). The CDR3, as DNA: TGTGCCAGCAGTTTATCACAGGGTATCAACGAGCAGTACTTC. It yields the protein CASSLSQGINEQYF.